These T cell receptor beta chains were read from a single sample in a study of T cells in Graves' hyperthyroidism and ophthalmopathy. TCRdb used MiXCR to reprocess the multiplex PCR reads, holding one entry per CDR3 protein. The sample has under 250,000 distinct CDR3 sequences, approximately 25% seen once. Input material: blood. All receptors derive from a woman aged 40 to 50 with Graves' ophthalmopathy. Both conserved end residues are part of each CDR3. A D gene is named only where the DNA matches it firmly. Size values are once, few and many counts, or a class for expanded clones, and some rows have none.

abundance: few; d_gene: -; j_gene: TRBJ2-5; v_gene: TRBV5-1; CDR3nt: TGCGCCAGCACCCCTCCCGGGAGTTTAGAGACCCAGTACTTC; CDR3aa: CASTPPGSLETQYF
abundance: many; d_gene: TRBD2; j_gene: TRBJ2-2; v_gene: TRBV6-4; CDR3nt: TGTGCCAGCAGCCCAAGGACTAGCGGGAGTGGGACCGGGGAGCTGTTTTTT; CDR3aa: CASSPRTSGSGTGELFF
abundance: -; d_gene: TRBD1; j_gene: TRBJ1-2; v_gene: TRBV2; CDR3nt: TGTGCCAGCAGTGCTTCGGGACAGAGACCATATGGCTACACCTTC; CDR3aa: CASSASGQRPYGYTF
abundance: many; d_gene: -; j_gene: TRBJ1-1; v_gene: TRBV10-1; CDR3nt: TGCGCCAGCAGTGAGGACGGTTTGAACACTGAAGCTTTCTTT; CDR3aa: CASSEDGLNTEAFF
abundance: -; d_gene: -; j_gene: TRBJ1-1; v_gene: TRBV12-3/TRBV12-4; CDR3nt: TGTGCCAGCAGTCTCCATCATGGGAACACTGAAGCTTTCTTT; CDR3aa: CASSLHHGNTEAFF
abundance: once; d_gene: -; j_gene: TRBJ2-5; v_gene: TRBV7-8; CDR3nt: TGTGCCAGCAGCTTACTCGCACCGTTGCGGGTTGATGGGGAGACCCAGTACTTC; CDR3aa: CASSLLAPLRVDGETQYF
abundance: -; d_gene: -; j_gene: TRBJ1-2; v_gene: TRBV6-1; CDR3nt: TGTGCCAGCAGTGTCAGGGGTGACTATGGCTACACCTTC; CDR3aa: CASSVRGDYGYTF
abundance: many; d_gene: TRBD1; j_gene: TRBJ1-5; v_gene: TRBV6-5; CDR3nt: TGTGCCAGCAGGGGACAGGGCGGCAATCAGCCCCAGCATTTT; CDR3aa: CASRGQGGNQPQHF
abundance: many; d_gene: TRBD1; j_gene: TRBJ2-7; v_gene: TRBV20-1; CDR3nt: TGCAGTGCTTCCCCCTTTGTACTGACAGGGGGGCCGATCGAGCAGTACTTC; CDR3aa: CSASPFVLTGGPIEQYF
abundance: -; d_gene: TRBD1; j_gene: TRBJ1-6; v_gene: TRBV12-3/TRBV12-4; CDR3nt: TGTGCCAGCACTGACAGGGGGTATAATTCACCCCTCCACTTT; CDR3aa: CASTDRGYNSPLHF
abundance: many; d_gene: TRBD2; j_gene: TRBJ2-7; v_gene: TRBV20-1; CDR3nt: TGCAGTGCTAAGATAGCGGGACCCTCCTACGAGCAGTACTTC; CDR3aa: CSAKIAGPSYEQYF
abundance: many; d_gene: TRBD2; j_gene: TRBJ2-5; v_gene: TRBV27; CDR3nt: TGTGCCAGCAGTCCAAGACTAGCGGGAGGCCGGGAGACCCAGTACTTC; CDR3aa: CASSPRLAGGRETQYF
abundance: many; d_gene: -; j_gene: TRBJ1-1; v_gene: TRBV12-3/TRBV12-4; CDR3nt: TGTGCCAGCACGCCGGCCCTGAACACTGAAGCTTTCTTT; CDR3aa: CASTPALNTEAFF
abundance: many; d_gene: -; j_gene: TRBJ2-7; v_gene: TRBV9; CDR3nt: TGTGCCAGCAGCGTAGGGGGACACTTTTCTGAGCAGTACTTC; CDR3aa: CASSVGGHFSEQYF
abundance: many; d_gene: TRBD2; j_gene: TRBJ2-7; v_gene: TRBV6-5; CDR3nt: TGTGCCAGCAGTTACTCCTGGATAGCGGGAGACTACGAGCAGTACTTC; CDR3aa: CASSYSWIAGDYEQYF
abundance: many; d_gene: TRBD1; j_gene: TRBJ1-2; v_gene: TRBV20-1; CDR3nt: TGCAGTGCGCCGACAGGGGTTACCTATGGCTACACCTTC; CDR3aa: CSAPTGVTYGYTF
abundance: many; d_gene: -; j_gene: TRBJ2-7; v_gene: TRBV6-1; CDR3nt: TGTGCCAGCAGTGAACTGAGGTTCGGCGAGCAGTACTTC; CDR3aa: CASSELRFGEQYF
abundance: many; d_gene: -; j_gene: TRBJ2-5; v_gene: TRBV13; CDR3nt: TGTGCCAGCAGCTTAGTCCAAGAGACCCAGTACTTC; CDR3aa: CASSLVQETQYF
abundance: many; d_gene: -; j_gene: TRBJ2-7; v_gene: TRBV27; CDR3nt: TGTGCCAGCAGTTTATCGCCAACCTACGAGCAGTACTTC; CDR3aa: CASSLSPTYEQYF
abundance: many; d_gene: TRBD1; j_gene: TRBJ1-6; v_gene: TRBV7-2; CDR3nt: TGTGCCAGCAGCCTGAAGCGACAGGGGGGTTCACCCCTCCACTTT; CDR3aa: CASSLKRQGGSPLHF
abundance: many; d_gene: TRBD2; j_gene: TRBJ2-7; v_gene: TRBV3-1; CDR3nt: TGTGCCAGCAGCCAACGGAGTAGCGGGAGTTACGAGCAGTACTTC; CDR3aa: CASSQRSSGSYEQYF
abundance: few; d_gene: -; j_gene: TRBJ1-1; v_gene: TRBV28; CDR3nt: TGTGCCAGCAGTCCCCGGGAGACTGAAGCTTTCTTT; CDR3aa: CASSPRETEAFF
abundance: many; d_gene: -; j_gene: TRBJ1-2; v_gene: TRBV28; CDR3nt: TGTGCCAGCAGTTTTCGCACAGTTAACTATGGCTACACCTTC; CDR3aa: CASSFRTVNYGYTF
abundance: many; d_gene: -; j_gene: TRBJ2-3; v_gene: TRBV29-1; CDR3nt: TGCAGCGTCCTCGGGGGGAGGACAGGGACGACAGATACGCAGTATTTT; CDR3aa: CSVLGGRTGTTDTQYF
abundance: -; d_gene: -; j_gene: TRBJ2-7; v_gene: TRBV19; CDR3nt: TGTGCCAGTAGTATCAAACACTCCTACGAGCAGTACTTC; CDR3aa: CASSIKHSYEQYF
abundance: many; d_gene: -; j_gene: TRBJ1-3; v_gene: TRBV2; CDR3nt: TGTGCCAGCAGTGACCGACTCTCTGGAAACACCATATATTTT; CDR3aa: CASSDRLSGNTIYF
abundance: many; d_gene: TRBD2; j_gene: TRBJ2-7; v_gene: TRBV7-2; CDR3nt: TGTGCCAGCAGCTTAGGGACTAGCGCTACCTACGAGCAGTACTTC; CDR3aa: CASSLGTSATYEQYF
abundance: few; d_gene: -; j_gene: TRBJ1-1; v_gene: TRBV6-2/TRBV6-3; CDR3nt: TGTGCCAGCAACACAGGGAGGGGGAACACTGAAGCTTTCTTT; CDR3aa: CASNTGRGNTEAFF